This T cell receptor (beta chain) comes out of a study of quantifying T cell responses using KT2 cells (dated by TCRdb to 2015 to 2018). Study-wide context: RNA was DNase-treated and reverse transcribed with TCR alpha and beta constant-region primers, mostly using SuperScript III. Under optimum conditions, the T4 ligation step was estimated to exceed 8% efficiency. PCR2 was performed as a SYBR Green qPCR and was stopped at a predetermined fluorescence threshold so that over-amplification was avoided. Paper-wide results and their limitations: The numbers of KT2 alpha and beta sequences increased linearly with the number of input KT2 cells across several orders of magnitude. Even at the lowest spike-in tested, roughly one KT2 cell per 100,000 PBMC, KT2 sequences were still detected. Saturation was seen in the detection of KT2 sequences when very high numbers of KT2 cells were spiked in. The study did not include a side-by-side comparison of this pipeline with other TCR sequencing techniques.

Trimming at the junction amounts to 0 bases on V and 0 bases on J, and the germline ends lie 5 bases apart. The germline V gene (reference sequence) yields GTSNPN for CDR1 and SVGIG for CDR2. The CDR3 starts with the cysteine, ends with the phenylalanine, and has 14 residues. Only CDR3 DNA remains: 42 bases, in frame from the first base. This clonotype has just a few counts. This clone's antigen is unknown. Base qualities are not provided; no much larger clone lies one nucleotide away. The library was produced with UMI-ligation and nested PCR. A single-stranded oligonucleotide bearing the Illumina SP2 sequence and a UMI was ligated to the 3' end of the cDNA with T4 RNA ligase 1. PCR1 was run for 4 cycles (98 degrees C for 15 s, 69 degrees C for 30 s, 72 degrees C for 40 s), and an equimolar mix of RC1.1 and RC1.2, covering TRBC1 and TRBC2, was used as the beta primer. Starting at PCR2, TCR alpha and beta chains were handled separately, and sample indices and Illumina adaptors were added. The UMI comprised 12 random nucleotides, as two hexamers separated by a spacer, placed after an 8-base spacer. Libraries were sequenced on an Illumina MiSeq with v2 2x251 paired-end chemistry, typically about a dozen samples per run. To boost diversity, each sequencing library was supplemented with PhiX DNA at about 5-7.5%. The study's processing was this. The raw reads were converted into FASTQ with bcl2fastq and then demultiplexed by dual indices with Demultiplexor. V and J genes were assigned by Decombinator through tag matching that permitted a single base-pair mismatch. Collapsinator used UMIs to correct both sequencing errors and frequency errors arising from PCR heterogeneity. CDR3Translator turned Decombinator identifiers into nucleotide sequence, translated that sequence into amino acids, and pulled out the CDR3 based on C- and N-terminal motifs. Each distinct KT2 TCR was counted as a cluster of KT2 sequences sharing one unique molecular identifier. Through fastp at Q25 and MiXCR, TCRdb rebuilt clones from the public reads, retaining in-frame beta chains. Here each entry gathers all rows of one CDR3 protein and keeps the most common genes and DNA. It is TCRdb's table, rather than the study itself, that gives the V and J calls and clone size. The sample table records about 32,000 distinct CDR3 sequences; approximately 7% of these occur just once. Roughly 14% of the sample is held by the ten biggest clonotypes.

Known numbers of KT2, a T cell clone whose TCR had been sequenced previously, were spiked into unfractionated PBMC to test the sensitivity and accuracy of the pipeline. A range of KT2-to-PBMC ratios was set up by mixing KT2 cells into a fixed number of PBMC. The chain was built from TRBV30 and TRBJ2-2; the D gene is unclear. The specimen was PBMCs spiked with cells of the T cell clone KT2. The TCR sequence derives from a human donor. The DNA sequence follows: TGTGCCTGGAGTGTACCTCCGAACACCGGGGAGCTGTTTTTT. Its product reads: CAWSVPPNTGELFF.